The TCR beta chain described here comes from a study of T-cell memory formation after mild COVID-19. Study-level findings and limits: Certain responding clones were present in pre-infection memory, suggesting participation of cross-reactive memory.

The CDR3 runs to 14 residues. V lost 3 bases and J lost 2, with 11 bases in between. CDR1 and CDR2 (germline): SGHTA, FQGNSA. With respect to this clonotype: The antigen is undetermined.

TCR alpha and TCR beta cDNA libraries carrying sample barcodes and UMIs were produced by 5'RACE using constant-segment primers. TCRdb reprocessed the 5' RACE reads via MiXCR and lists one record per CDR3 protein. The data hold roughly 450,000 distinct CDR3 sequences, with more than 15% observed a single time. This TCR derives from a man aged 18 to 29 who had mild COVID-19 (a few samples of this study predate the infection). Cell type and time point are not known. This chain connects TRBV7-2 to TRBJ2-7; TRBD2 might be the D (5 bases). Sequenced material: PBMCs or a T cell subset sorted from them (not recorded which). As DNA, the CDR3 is TGTGCCAGCAGCTTGCGGGTGAGGGCCTACGAGCAGTACTTC. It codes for CASSLRVRAYEQYF.